This TCR beta chain came from a study of OX40 agonist ivuxolimab in advanced cancers. The overall study: Three patients got partial responses; one had hepatocellular carcinoma and two had cutaneous melanoma.

Overall study results and limits: More expanded clones were seen, on average, in CD8+ T cells than in CD4+. The authors also found low normalized T-cell clonal expansion in some nonresponders.

Notes on this clone: Its matching antigen is unknown.

This CDR3 region has 13 residues. Germline CDR1 and CDR2: MDHEN and SYDVKM. Losses at the gene ends were 7 bases for V and 8 bases for J; bases not matched to a gene: 6. Some clones are missing from TCRdb's copy, which holds only in-frame ones; the method was immunoSEQ multiplex PCR. The sample lists about 68,000 clones; approximately 90% were seen once. Sample: CD4+ or CD8+ T cells sorted from blood, taken in a trial of the OX40 agonist ivuxolimab. This receptor was taken from an adult with an advanced solid tumor such as melanoma, head and neck, liver or kidney cancer. V and J are TRBV28 and TRBJ2-1; 9 bases match TRBD1. The CDR3: CASNWDRDHEQFF. In nucleotides, the CDR3 is TGTGCCAGCAACTGGGACAGGGACCATGAGCAGTTCTTC.